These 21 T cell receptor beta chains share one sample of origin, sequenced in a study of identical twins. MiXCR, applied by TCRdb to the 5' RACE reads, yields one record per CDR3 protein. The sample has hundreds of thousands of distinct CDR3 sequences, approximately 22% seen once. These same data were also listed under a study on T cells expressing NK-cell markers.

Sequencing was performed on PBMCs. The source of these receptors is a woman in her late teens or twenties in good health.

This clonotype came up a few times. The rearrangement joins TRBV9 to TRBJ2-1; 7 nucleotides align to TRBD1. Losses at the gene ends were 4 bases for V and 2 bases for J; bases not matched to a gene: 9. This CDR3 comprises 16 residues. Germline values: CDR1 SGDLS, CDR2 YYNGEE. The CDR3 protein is CASSPRTGRAYNEQFF. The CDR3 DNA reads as TGTGCCAGCAGCCCCCGGACAGGAAGAGCCTACAATGAGCAGTTCTTC.

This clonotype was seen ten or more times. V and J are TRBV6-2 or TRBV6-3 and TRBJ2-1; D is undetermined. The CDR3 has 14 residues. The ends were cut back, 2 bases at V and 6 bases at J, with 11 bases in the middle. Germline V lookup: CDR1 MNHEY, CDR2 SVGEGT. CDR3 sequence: CASSYPLTSNEQFF. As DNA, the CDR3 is TGTGCCAGCAGTTACCCTCTCACCAGCAATGAGCAGTTCTTC.

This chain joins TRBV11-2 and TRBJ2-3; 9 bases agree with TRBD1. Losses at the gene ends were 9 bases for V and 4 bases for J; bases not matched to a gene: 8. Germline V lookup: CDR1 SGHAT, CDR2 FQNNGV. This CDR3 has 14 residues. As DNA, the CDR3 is TGTGCCAGTAGTACAGGGGGCGGCGCAGATACGCAGTATTTT. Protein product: CASSTGGGADTQYF.

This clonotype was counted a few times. The CDR3 coding sequence is TGTGCCAGCAGTCTAGGGACGGCTCAGAGGGAGCTGTTTTTT. Its protein product is CASSLGTAQRELFF. The chain recombines TRBV12-3 or TRBV12-4 with TRBJ2-2, with D perhaps TRBD1 or TRBD2 (5 bases each). Trimming took off 5 bases at V and 9 bases at J, with 16 bases between the two ends. CDR3 length: 14 amino acids.

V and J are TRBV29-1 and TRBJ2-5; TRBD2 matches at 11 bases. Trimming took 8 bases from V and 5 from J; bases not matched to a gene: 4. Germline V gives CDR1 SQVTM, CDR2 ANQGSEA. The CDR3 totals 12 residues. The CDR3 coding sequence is TGCAGCTTCTTAGCGGGAGGGGAGACCCAGTACTTC. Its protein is CSFLAGGETQYF. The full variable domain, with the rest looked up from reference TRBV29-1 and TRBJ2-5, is SAVISQKPSRDICQRGTSLTIQCQVDSQVTMMFWYRQQPGQSLTLIATANQGSEATYESGFVIDKFPISRPNLTFSTLTVSNMSPEDSSIYLCSFLAGGETQYFGPGTRLLVL.

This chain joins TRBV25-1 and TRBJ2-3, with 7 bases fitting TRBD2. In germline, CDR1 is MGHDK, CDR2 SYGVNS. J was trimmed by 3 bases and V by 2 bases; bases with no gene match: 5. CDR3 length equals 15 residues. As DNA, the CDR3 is TGTGCCAGCAGTGAAAACGGGAGGAGGACAGATACGCAGTATTTT. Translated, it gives CASSENGRRTDTQYF.

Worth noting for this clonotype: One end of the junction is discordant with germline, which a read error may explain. For the CDR3, the DNA is TGTGCAAGCAGCTTAGGCAGGGGCCGCGGAGCTTTCTTT. Its translation: CASSLGRGRGAFF. V gene TRBV7-6 combines with J gene TRBJ1-1; D perhaps matches TRBD1 (6 bases). In germline, CDR1 is SGHVS, CDR2 FNYEAQ. This CDR3 contains 13 residues.

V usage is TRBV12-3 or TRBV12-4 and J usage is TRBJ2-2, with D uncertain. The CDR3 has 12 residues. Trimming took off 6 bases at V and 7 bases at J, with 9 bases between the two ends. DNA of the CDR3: TGTGCCAGCAGGCCGTCAGGCGGGGAGCTGTTTTTT. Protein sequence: CASRPSGGELFF.

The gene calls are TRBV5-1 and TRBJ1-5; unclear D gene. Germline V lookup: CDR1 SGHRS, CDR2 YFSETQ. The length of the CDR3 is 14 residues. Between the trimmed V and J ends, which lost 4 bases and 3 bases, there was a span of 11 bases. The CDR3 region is CASSPDGINQPQHF. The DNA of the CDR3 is TGCGCCAGCAGCCCCGACGGCATCAATCAGCCCCAGCATTTT.

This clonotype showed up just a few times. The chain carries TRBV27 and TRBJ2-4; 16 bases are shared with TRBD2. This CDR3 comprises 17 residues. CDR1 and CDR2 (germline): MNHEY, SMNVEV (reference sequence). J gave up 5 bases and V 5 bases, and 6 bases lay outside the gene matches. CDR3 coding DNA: TGTGCCAGCAGTAGAGGGACTAGCGGGAGGGCCCAAAACATTCAGTACTTC. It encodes CASSRGTSGRAQNIQYF.

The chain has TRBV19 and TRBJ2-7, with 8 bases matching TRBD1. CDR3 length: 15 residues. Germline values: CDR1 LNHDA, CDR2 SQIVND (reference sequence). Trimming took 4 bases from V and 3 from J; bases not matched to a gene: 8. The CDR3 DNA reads TGTGCCAGTAGTACCTCCTGGACAGGGCGCTACGAGCAGTACTTC. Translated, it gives CASSTSWTGRYEQYF.

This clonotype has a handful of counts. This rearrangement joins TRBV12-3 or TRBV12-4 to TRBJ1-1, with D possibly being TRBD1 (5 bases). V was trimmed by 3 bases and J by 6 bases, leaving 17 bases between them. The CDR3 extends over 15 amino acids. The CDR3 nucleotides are TGTGCCAGCAGTTTGGCCAGGGTGTATCTTCCTGAAGCTTTCTTT. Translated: CASSLARVYLPEAFF.

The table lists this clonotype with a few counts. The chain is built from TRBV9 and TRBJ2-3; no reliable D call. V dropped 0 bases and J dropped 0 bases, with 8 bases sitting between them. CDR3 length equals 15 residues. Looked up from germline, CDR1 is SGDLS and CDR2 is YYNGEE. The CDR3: CASSVDGLSTDTQYF. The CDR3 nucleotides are TGTGCCAGCAGCGTAGACGGGTTAAGCACAGATACGCAGTATTTT.

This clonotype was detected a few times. CDR3 amino acids: CASSNPSNYGYTF. DNA of the CDR3: TGTGCCAGCAGTAACCCGTCCAACTATGGCTACACCTTC. This chain uses TRBV6-5 with TRBJ1-2; D is uncertain. This CDR3 is built from 13 residues. Deletions cut 5 bases from V and 2 bases from J, with 9 bases between. Germline assignment: CDR1 MNHEY and CDR2 SVGAGI.

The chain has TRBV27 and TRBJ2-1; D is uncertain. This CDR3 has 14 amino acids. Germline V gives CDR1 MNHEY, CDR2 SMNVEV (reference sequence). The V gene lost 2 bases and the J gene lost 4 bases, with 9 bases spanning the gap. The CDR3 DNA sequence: TGTGCCAGCAGTTTAGAAGCCCAATACAATGAGCAGTTCTTC. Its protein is CASSLEAQYNEQFF.

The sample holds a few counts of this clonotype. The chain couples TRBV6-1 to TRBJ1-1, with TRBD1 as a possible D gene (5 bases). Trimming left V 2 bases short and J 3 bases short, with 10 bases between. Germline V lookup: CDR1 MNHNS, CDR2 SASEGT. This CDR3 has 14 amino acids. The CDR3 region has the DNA TGTGCCAGCAGTGAATTCGTAGGGGACACTGAAGCTTTCTTT. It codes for CASSEFVGDTEAFF.

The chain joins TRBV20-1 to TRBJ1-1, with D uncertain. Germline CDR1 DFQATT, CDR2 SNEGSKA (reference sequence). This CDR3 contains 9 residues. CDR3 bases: TGCAGCCTCCGGCCTGAAGCTTTCTTT. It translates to CSLRPEAFF.

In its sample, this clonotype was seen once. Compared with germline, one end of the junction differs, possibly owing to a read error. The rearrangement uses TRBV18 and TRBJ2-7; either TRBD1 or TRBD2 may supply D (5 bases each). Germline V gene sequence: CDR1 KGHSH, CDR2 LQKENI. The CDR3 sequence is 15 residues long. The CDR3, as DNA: TGTGCCAGCCCACCACGGGGCCCCTTATTCTACGAGCAGTACTTC. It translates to CASPPRGPLFYEQYF.

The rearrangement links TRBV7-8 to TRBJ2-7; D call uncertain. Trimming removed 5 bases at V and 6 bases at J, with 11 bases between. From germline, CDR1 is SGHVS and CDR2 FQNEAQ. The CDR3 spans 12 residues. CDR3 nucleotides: TGTGCCAGCAGCGACTCTTTAAGCGAGCAGTACTTC. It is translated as CASSDSLSEQYF.

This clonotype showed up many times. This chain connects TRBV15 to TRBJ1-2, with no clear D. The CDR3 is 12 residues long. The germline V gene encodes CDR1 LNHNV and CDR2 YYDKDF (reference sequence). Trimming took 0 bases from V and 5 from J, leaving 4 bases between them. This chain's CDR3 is CATSRDSYGYTF. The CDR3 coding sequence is TGTGCCACCAGCAGAGACAGTTATGGCTACACCTTC.

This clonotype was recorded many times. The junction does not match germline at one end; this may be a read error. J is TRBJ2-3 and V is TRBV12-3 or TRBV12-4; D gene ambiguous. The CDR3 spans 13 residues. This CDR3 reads CASSLGFTDTQYF. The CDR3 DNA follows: TGCGCCAGCAGCCTAGGGTTCACAGATACGCAGTATTTT.